Listed below are T cell receptor beta chains from one sample, sequenced in a study of CD8+CD57+ T cells in acquired aplastic anemia. TCRdb passed the reads through MiXCR, listing each CDR3 protein once. The table includes 150,000 to 200,000 distinct CDR3 sequences, around 48% detected once. The specimen sequenced was sorted CD4+, CD8+, or CD8+CD57+ T cells (not recorded which) from PBMCs. These receptors came from a human donor with aplastic anemia. The CDR3 runs from the conserved cysteine through the conserved F or W. Fields, in order: clone size, V gene, D gene, J gene, CDR3 protein. The D gene is left open where the match is weak. Clone size appears in some rows only: once, few, many, or a class for an expanded clone.

few	TRBV9	-	TRBJ2-1	CASSVGGSSSYNEQFF
few	TRBV7-1	TRBD1	TRBJ2-1	CASRSLGQGVELSYNEQFF
-	TRBV25-1	TRBD1	TRBJ2-7	CASSGQGAGEQYF
many	TRBV20-1	-	TRBJ2-7	CSAVTYYEQYF
many	TRBV20-1	-	TRBJ2-7	CSARVIEGSFPYEQYF
few	TRBV7-8	-	TRBJ1-1	CASSLFTEAFF
few	TRBV25-1	TRBD2	TRBJ2-3	CASSEVSGLAGEEDTQYF
-	TRBV6-5	-	TRBJ2-4	CASSYSSRSNIQYF
-	TRBV3-1	TRBD2	TRBJ2-3	CASSPYIAGRADTQYF
-	TRBV20-1	-	TRBJ2-2	CSAFRPLNTGELFF
-	TRBV19	TRBD1	TRBJ1-2	CASSIDLGGAYGYTF
many	TRBV7-9	-	TRBJ2-3	CASSPWTATQYF
-	TRBV2	-	TRBJ2-3	CASREQGLLTDTQYF
many	TRBV19	TRBD1	TRBJ2-7	CASSPGQGSEQYF
-	TRBV20-1	TRBD1	TRBJ2-5	CSAGDRAQPETQYF
-	TRBV11-1	TRBD1	TRBJ1-1	CASSRGTGATNTEAFF
-	TRBV24-1	TRBD2	TRBJ2-1	CATSDLAGGLKEQFF
many	TRBV2	-	TRBJ1-3	CASNGLKRQASGNTIYF
-	TRBV19	-	TRBJ1-6	CASSDYTSPLHF
many	TRBV27	-	TRBJ2-7	CASSWAATYEQYF
-	TRBV2	-	TRBJ1-1	CASSYRENTEAFF
-	TRBV19	-	TRBJ1-2	CASQGRLGYTF
many	TRBV7-9	-	TRBJ1-2	CASSLISNYGYTF
-	TRBV7-9	-	TRBJ2-6	CASSPIGANVLTF